This TCR beta chain was retrieved from a study of T cells in Graves' hyperthyroidism and ophthalmopathy (dated by TCRdb to about 2019). Regarding the research as a whole: Peripheral blood samples were taken at the time of initial diagnosis, prior to any treatment. Following sampling, methimazole starting at 30 mg daily was given to hyperthyroidism patients, and high-dose intravenous methylprednisolone was given to ophthalmopathy patients. TCR Vbeta CDR3 sequencing of some 140 peripheral blood samples (43 ophthalmopathy, 75 to 85 hyperthyroidism and roughly 17 progressor patients) is reported in the paper. In several Graves' hyperthyroidism patients, the study also compared T-cell repertoires from thyroid tissue with T-cell repertoires from blood. An independent validation cohort of around 20 hyperthyroidism patients and roughly 16 patients who later progressed to ophthalmopathy tested prospective prediction of ophthalmopathy. To identify distinguishing TCR V-J signatures, a discovery cohort of roughly 100 patients was used, comprising fewer than 45 with Graves' ophthalmopathy and roughly 60 with stable Graves' hyperthyroidism. The 85 to 100 discovery patients were divided at random into training and test sets in a 7:3 ratio. Findings and caveats that apply to the study as a whole: In validation, progression to ophthalmopathy was predicted by the model with 55% to 71% sensitivity and around 75% specificity, a median of about 6.8 months before onset. Most expanded thyroid clonotypes (frequency above 0.001) were also detected in blood, suggesting blood repertoires may reflect thyroid immune responses. A 13 V-J signature model separated ophthalmopathy from stable hyperthyroidism, with just over 85% sensitivity and about 81% specificity in cross-validation and 80%/75% in testing. Sample size was not statistically predetermined, and investigators were not blinded to group allocation.

With regard to this clonotype: Its antigen is not yet known. No quality values exist for individual bases; no much larger clone is one base distant.

Amplification of TCR beta CDR3 regions was carried out from RNA transcripts. For the first round of RT-PCR on the TCR CDR3, the HTBI primer set was used together with the Qiagen OneStep RT-PCR kit. The libraries were constructed in a second round of multiplex PCR and then size-selected and purified. Libraries were sequenced paired-end with 100 bp reads on an Illumina HiSeq2000. As for how the authors treated the data: SOAPnuke was used to process the raw data, with reads discarded if the reads contained adapters or uncalled bases, had a mean Phred below 15, or lacked an exact constant-primer or identifier match. High-quality paired reads were merged with COPE v1.2.5, and unique nucleotide sequences were defined as clonotypes. Clonotypes were aligned to IMGT TRBV, TRBD and TRBJ reference segments using MiTCR v1.1. Analysis was restricted to V-J combinations with a frequency above 0.0001, which covered approximately 99% of repertoires. A TCS score was defined as the ratio between F50 (clonal expansion) and ExV (chaos), using BLOSUM62-based TCRdist between CDR3 peptides within each V-J. Welch's t-statistics and random forest reduced around 550 V-J features to 13, which were used in a naive Bayes classifier (R e1071). TCRdb reprocessing: public reads trimmed at Q25 with fastp, clones called with MiXCR, in-frame beta chains kept. Rows are unified per CDR3 protein, each entry keeping the most common DNA and genes. These V and J calls originate from TCRdb's pipeline instead of the authors' own analysis. The table for this sample lists roughly 700,000 distinct CDR3 sequences; 14% of them were counted only once. The ten largest make up approximately 10% of the sample.

Between the V and J ends, shortened by 0 bases and 2 bases respectively, the junction contains 8 bases. There are 14 amino acids in the CDR3, from cysteine to phenylalanine inclusive. Only the CDR3 part of the read is kept: 42 bases, read in frame from the first base. The CDR1 and CDR2 encoded by the germline V gene (reference sequence) are PRHDT and FYEKMQ. Graves' hyperthyroidism was defined as stable when no progression to ophthalmopathy occurred over 18 months of follow-up. Hyperthyroidism patients were newly diagnosed, with disease duration under 2 months, and aged 18 to 65 years. Patients with uncontrolled infections, other autoimmune diseases, pregnancy or lactation were excluded. Diagnoses relied on clinical symptoms, serum thyroxine and TRAb, thyroid ultrasound and orbital computed tomography. PBMCs were separated from under 11 ml of fresh peripheral blood using Ficoll-Paque density gradient centrifugation. Total RNA was extracted using Trizol reagent, and RNA quality was assessed on an Agilent 2100 Bioanalyzer.

This TCR came from a woman aged 18 to 35 with Graves' hyperthyroidism. The sequence links TRBV13 to TRBJ2-7, and possibly TRBD1, on 5 matching bases. Sequencing was carried out using blood. The nucleotide sequence is given as TGTGCCAGCAGCTTAGGCTTAGGGGCCTACGAGCAGTACTTC. The resulting protein is CASSLGLGAYEQYF.